The present T cell receptor (beta chain) was sequenced within a study of blood T cell repertoires in COVID-19. On the study more broadly: The samples span acute and convalescent COVID-19 from the United States, Italy and Spain. Sample material is recorded as cDNA or gDNA derived from T cells, B-cell-depleted T cells, or PBMCs.

Authors' methods: Nucleated cell number was recorded as an estimate derived from reference gene primer amplification. TCRdb's table, derived via immunoSEQ multiplex PCR, lists solely in-frame clones and lacks some. V, J and clone size were drawn from that table, and D and trimming were deduced from the DNA. There are a few hundred thousand clones in the sample; around four fifths occur only once, and just under 20% lies in the top ten. The sample was peripheral blood. The source is a man aged 25 to 45 with active or convalescent COVID-19.

The CDR3 sequence: CASSHRQLGTGELFF. CDR3 sequence (DNA): TGTGCCAGCAGCCATAGACAGTTAGGTACCGGGGAGCTGTTTTTT. This rearrangement joins TRBV3-1 (or the pseudogene TRBV3-2) to TRBJ2-2; possible D gene TRBD1, 5 bases. With 3 bases removed from V and 5 bases from J, the gap between germline ends came to 13 bases. Germline assignment: CDR1 LGHDT and CDR2 YNNKEL (reference sequence). This CDR3 is built from 15 residues.